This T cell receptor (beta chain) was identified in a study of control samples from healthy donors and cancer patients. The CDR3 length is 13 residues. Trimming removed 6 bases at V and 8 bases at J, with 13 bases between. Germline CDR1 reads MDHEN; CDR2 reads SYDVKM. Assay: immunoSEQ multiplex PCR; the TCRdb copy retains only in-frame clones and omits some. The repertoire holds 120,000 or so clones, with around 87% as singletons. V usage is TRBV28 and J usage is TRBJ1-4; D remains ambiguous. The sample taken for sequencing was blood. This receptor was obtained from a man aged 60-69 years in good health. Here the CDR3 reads CASSDGGREKLFF. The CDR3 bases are TGTGCCAGCAGCGACGGTGGGAGGGAAAAACTGTTTTTT.